This is a list of T cell receptor beta chains from one sample in a study of blood T cell repertoires in COVID-19. The data were produced by immunoSEQ multiplex PCR, yet TCRdb's version contains in-frame clones alone and is incomplete. The sample carries 45,000 to 50,000 clones, about 87% recorded once. Sequenced: peripheral blood. Receptor source: a man aged 50 to 60 with acute or convalescent COVID-19. The conserved cysteine and the conserved F or W are not part of the CDR3 here. The order of the fields is J gene, V gene, clone size, CDR3 protein. Size tells how often a clone was seen (once, few, many) or the class of an expanded clone, and some rows leave it out.

j_call: TRBJ1-2; v_call: TRBV5-4; clone_size: NA; cdr3_aa: ASSTKQENYGYT
j_call: TRBJ2-7; v_call: TRBV2; clone_size: NA; cdr3_aa: ASSLPGSDRGQGEQY
j_call: TRBJ2-2; v_call: TRBV19; clone_size: NA; cdr3_aa: ASKRGGRAWTGELF
j_call: TRBJ1-1; v_call: TRBV6-5; clone_size: NA; cdr3_aa: ASSSLPGQMNTEAF
j_call: TRBJ1-1; v_call: TRBV7-2; clone_size: once; cdr3_aa: ASSFSGGNTEAF
j_call: TRBJ1-1; v_call: TRBV7-2; clone_size: NA; cdr3_aa: ASSFRQGGGTEAF
j_call: TRBJ1-1; v_call: TRBV28; clone_size: NA; cdr3_aa: ASSRNRATEAF
j_call: TRBJ1-1; v_call: TRBV2; clone_size: NA; cdr3_aa: ASNTDRLGEAF
j_call: TRBJ2-1; v_call: TRBV5-4; clone_size: NA; cdr3_aa: ASRRPGTSGSHNEQF
j_call: TRBJ1-3; v_call: TRBV10-3; clone_size: NA; cdr3_aa: AISESLQGRNTIY
j_call: TRBJ2-6; v_call: TRBV28; clone_size: NA; cdr3_aa: ASSSPGAGANVLT
j_call: TRBJ2-7; v_call: TRBV6-1; clone_size: NA; cdr3_aa: ASSERALAYEQY
j_call: TRBJ1-4; v_call: TRBV5-1; clone_size: NA; cdr3_aa: ASSSTAFSEKLF
j_call: TRBJ1-1; v_call: TRBV7-9; clone_size: NA; cdr3_aa: ASSTKGQGYTEAF
j_call: TRBJ1-1; v_call: TRBV7-2; clone_size: NA; cdr3_aa: ASSSDRGQEAF
j_call: TRBJ2-5; v_call: TRBV3-1/TRBV3-2; clone_size: once; cdr3_aa: ASSPLRGETQY
j_call: TRBJ1-5; v_call: TRBV4-2; clone_size: NA; cdr3_aa: ASSHYGQGGDSNQPQH
j_call: TRBJ1-2; v_call: TRBV19; clone_size: NA; cdr3_aa: ASSITGVPNYGYT
j_call: TRBJ2-1; v_call: TRBV5-1; clone_size: NA; cdr3_aa: ASRSGAYNEQF
j_call: TRBJ1-2; v_call: TRBV6-6; clone_size: NA; cdr3_aa: ASSYSTRLSYGYT
j_call: TRBJ1-5; v_call: TRBV27; clone_size: NA; cdr3_aa: ASSLLQGRNQPQH
j_call: TRBJ1-5; v_call: TRBV4-3; clone_size: NA; cdr3_aa: ASSQSLGSNQPQH
j_call: TRBJ1-6; v_call: TRBV5-6; clone_size: NA; cdr3_aa: ASSLTGQGVKSPLH
j_call: TRBJ1-2; v_call: TRBV11-3; clone_size: NA; cdr3_aa: ASSLEKVKPWDRVKNGYT
j_call: TRBJ2-7; v_call: TRBV5-1; clone_size: NA; cdr3_aa: ASSLRGYEQY
j_call: TRBJ1-2; v_call: TRBV7-9; clone_size: once; cdr3_aa: ASSLSQGARSYGYT
j_call: TRBJ1-5; v_call: TRBV15; clone_size: few; cdr3_aa: ATSRRTGDDQPQH
j_call: TRBJ2-5; v_call: TRBV27; clone_size: NA; cdr3_aa: ASSFTAGVWETQY
j_call: TRBJ2-7; v_call: TRBV4-2; clone_size: NA; cdr3_aa: ASSQDPRGLAGVEQY
j_call: TRBJ1-4; v_call: TRBV4-2; clone_size: NA; cdr3_aa: ASSRRDSTSTNEKLF
j_call: TRBJ2-3; v_call: TRBV7-3; clone_size: NA; cdr3_aa: ASSFSGSMDTQY